Shown below are 14 T cell receptor beta chains from a single sample sequenced in a study of CD8 T cells in ankylosing spondylitis. TCRdb re-called the 5' RACE reads through MiXCR, storing one row per CDR3 protein. This sample yields 200,000 or so distinct CDR3 sequences, of which roughly 13% are seen a single time; approximately 11% belongs to the top ten. The source material was blood, either unsorted or a sorted T cell fraction (not recorded which). The receptors originated from a female donor with ankylosing spondylitis or in good health (not recorded which).

The CDR3 sequence is CASHPGGINEQFF. The CDR3 DNA follows: TGTGCCAGCCACCCCGGCGGGATCAATGAGCAGTTCTTC. The J gene is TRBJ2-1, the V gene TRBV14; tentatively, D is TRBD2 (6 bases). From germline, CDR1 is SGHDN and CDR2 FVKESK. The V and J ends lost 8 bases and 6 bases respectively, with 14 bases between them. This CDR3 has 13 amino acids.

Remarks on this clonotype: The junction does not match germline at one end; this may be a read error. This chain uses TRBV4-2 with TRBJ1-5; D gene unclear. This CDR3 has 13 amino acids. CDR1 LGHNA and CDR2 YNFKEQ come from the germline V gene. Here the CDR3 reads CAISQEADQPQHF. For the CDR3, the DNA is TGTGCCATCAGCCAAGAGGCAGATCAGCCCCAGCATTTT.

This clonotype came up a few times. V usage is TRBV12-3 or TRBV12-4 and J usage is TRBJ2-1; D is uncertain. CDR3 length: 15 residues. V lost 5 bases and J 7 bases, leaving 18 bases between the germline ends. Here the CDR3 DNA reads TGTGCCAGCAGTCCTCCTAGTCCAGCTGGGAATGAGCAGTTCTTC. This sequence encodes CASSPPSPAGNEQFF.

This clonotype was picked up many times. The V and J genes are TRBV2 and TRBJ1-4; 9 nucleotides agree with TRBD1. The CDR3 contains 13 residues. After removal of 6 bases from V and 6 bases from J, the junction contained 2 bases not matched to a gene. Germline V gene sequence: CDR1 SNHLY, CDR2 FYNNEI. CDR3 sequence: CASSRDRDEKLFF. Here the CDR3 DNA reads TGTGCCAGCAGCCGGGACAGGGATGAAAAACTGTTTTTT.

This clonotype was counted ten times or more. The chain couples TRBV30 to TRBJ2-7, with D perhaps given as TRBD1 or TRBD2 (6 bases each). Trimming stripped 2 bases from V and 4 bases from J, with 15 bases between. CDR1 is GTSNPN and CDR2 is SVGIG in the germline V gene (reference sequence). The CDR3 loop spans 14 amino acids. CDR3 region: CAWSHSGGGYEQYF. The CDR3 region has the DNA TGTGCCTGGAGTCACAGCGGAGGGGGGTACGAGCAGTACTTC.

This clonotype has at least ten counts. The chain couples TRBV9 to TRBJ2-7; D may correspond to TRBD1 or TRBD2 (6 bases each). The ends were cut back, 4 bases at V and 5 bases at J, with 19 bases in the middle. This CDR3 spans 15 amino acids. Germline V gives CDR1 SGDLS, CDR2 YYNGEE. The chain's CDR3 is CASSLIGGTGDEQYF. Here the CDR3 DNA reads TGTGCCAGCAGCCTGATCGGGGGCACGGGCGACGAGCAGTACTTC. Complete variable domain (other parts from reference TRBV9 and TRBJ2-7): DSGVTQTPKHLITATGQRVTLRCSPRSGDLSVYWYQQSLDQGLQFLIQYYNGEERAKGNILERFSAQQFPDLHSELNLSSLELGDSALYFCASSLIGGTGDEQYFGPGTRLTVT.

This clonotype was recorded many times. The V and J genes are TRBV5-1 and TRBJ2-1, with D perhaps TRBD1 or TRBD2 (5 bases each). Germline V gene sequence: CDR1 SGHRS, CDR2 YFSETQ. V gave up 0 bases and J gave up 5 bases, with 9 bases separating them. CDR3 length: 14 residues. CDR3: CASSLAGADNEQFF. CDR3 in DNA: TGCGCCAGCAGCTTGGCCGGGGCGGACAATGAGCAGTTCTTC.

The CDR3 DNA is TGTGCCATCAGTGAGAGTTTGTACGAGCAGTACTTC. As protein: CAISESLYEQYF. The chain joins TRBV10-3 to TRBJ2-7; no clear D. This CDR3 region has 12 residues. The germline gives CDR1 ENHRY, CDR2 SYGVKD. Trimming pared 2 bases from V and 4 bases from J, leaving 6 bases between.

This clonotype has a count of ten or more. The V call is TRBV19, the J call TRBJ2-1; 10 bases fit TRBD2. Germline-derived CDR1 and CDR2 are LNHDA and SQIVND (reference sequence). V lost 4 bases to trimming and J lost 7 bases; unmatched junction nucleotides: 4. This CDR3 contains 14 residues. The CDR3 reads CASSTSGRVNEQFF. The CDR3 DNA reads TGTGCCAGTAGTACCAGCGGGAGGGTGAATGAGCAGTTCTTC.

In its sample, this clonotype was seen many times. The CDR3 here is CATSDLGPSGSRDTQYF. CDR3 nucleotides: TGTGCCACCAGTGATTTGGGACCTAGCGGGAGTAGAGATACGCAGTATTTT. The chain joins TRBV24-1 to TRBJ2-3; 10 bases fit TRBD2. After removal of 0 bases from V and 5 bases from J, the junction contained 7 bases not matched to a gene. CDR1 is KGHDR, CDR2 SFDVKD, per germline. This CDR3 has 17 amino acids.

This clonotype was seen at least ten times. The chain has TRBV29-1 and TRBJ2-1; a weak D match, TRBD1 (6 bases). V shed 4 bases and J shed 7 bases, with 14 bases lying between them. Germline V lookup: CDR1 SQVTM, CDR2 ANQGSEA. There are 13 residues in the CDR3. CDR3 bases: TGCAGCGTTGCCCGCACACAGGGTAATGAGCAGTTCTTC. Translating it yields CSVARTQGNEQFF.

In regard to this clonotype: A much larger clonotype is one base distant, so this may be a read error. The V and J genes are TRBV6-1 and TRBJ2-3; 7 nucleotides match TRBD2. Germline values: CDR1 MNHNS, CDR2 SASEGT. This CDR3 is built from 15 residues. CDR3 protein: CAGSPWGGLPDTQYF. The CDR3 DNA reads as TGTGCCGGCAGCCCGTGGGGGGGGTTACCAGATACGCAGTATTTT.

This clonotype occurred many times. The chain carries TRBV10-3 and TRBJ2-1, with a possible D match to TRBD2 (6 bases). This CDR3 has 14 residues. Germline V CDR1 and CDR2: ENHRY, SYGVKD. Trimming removed 6 bases from V and 5 bases from J, with 14 bases in between. For the CDR3, the DNA is TGTGCCATCAGGGGCTCGGGACTCGACAATGAGCAGTTCTTC. This gives the protein CAIRGSGLDNEQFF.

This clonotype has at least ten counts. The chain couples TRBV20-1 to TRBJ2-1; TRBD2 agrees at 8 bases. CDR3 length equals 15 residues. Trimming took 0 bases from V and 7 from J; bases not matched to a gene: 8. Germline V CDR1 and CDR2: DFQATT, SNEGSKA (reference sequence). Written as DNA, the CDR3 is TGCAGTGCTAGAGATAACGAGCGGGAGTTGAATGAGCAGTTCTTC. Translated: CSARDNERELNEQFF.